This TCR beta chain was observed in a study of regulatory T cells in long-lasting Graves disease. Study results and limitations: The analysis examined peripheral blood only and excluded thyroid tissue. Repertoires from persistent disease leaned toward TRBV28, TRBJ1-2 and TRBJ2-5. With a small sample size, accuracy may have been reduced.

Library construction for TCR beta used iRepertoire HTBI primers and Arm-PCR of CDR3 regions. Authors' analysis steps: Samples revealed around 56 TRBV and 14 TRBJ segments. Using its own MiXCR run on the multiplex PCR reads, TCRdb lists one record per CDR3 protein. The V and J calls and clone size are TCRdb's, not the authors'. This repertoire shows about 220,000 distinct CDR3 sequences, about 16% found once; its top ten account for around 21%. Time point noted: newly diagnosed GD, antithyroid drugs for less than 3 months. PBMC-extracted RNA yielded the TCR library. This clonotype was observed many times. Its antigen is undetermined. Germline trimming cut 0 bases from V and 7 bases from J; bases unmatched to any gene: 6. The CDR3 is made up of 15 amino acids. Germline CDR1 reads DFQATT; CDR2 reads SNEGSKA (reference sequence).

The sequence was obtained from a female donor with Graves disease. J is TRBJ2-1 and V is TRBV20-1; 10 positions match TRBD2. Sequences were derived from peripheral blood mononuclear cells (PBMCs), sampled at new diagnosis, from a patient treated with antithyroid drugs. The CDR3: CSARDYQAGGNEQFF. The DNA for the CDR3 is TGCAGTGCTAGAGATTATCAAGCGGGAGGGAATGAGCAGTTCTTC.